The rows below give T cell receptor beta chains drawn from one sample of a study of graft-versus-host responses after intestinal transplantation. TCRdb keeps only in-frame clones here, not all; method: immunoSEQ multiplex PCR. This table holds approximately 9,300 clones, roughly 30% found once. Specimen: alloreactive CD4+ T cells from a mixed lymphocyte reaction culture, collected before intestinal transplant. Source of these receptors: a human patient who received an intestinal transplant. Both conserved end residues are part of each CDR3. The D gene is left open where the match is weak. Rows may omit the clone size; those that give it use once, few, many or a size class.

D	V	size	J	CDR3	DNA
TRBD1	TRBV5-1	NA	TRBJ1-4	CASSSGTEFF	TGCGCCAGCAGTTCCGGGACAGAATTTTTT
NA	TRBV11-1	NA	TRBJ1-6	CASSPETPLHF	TGTGCCAGCAGCCCAGAGACTCCCCTCCACTTT
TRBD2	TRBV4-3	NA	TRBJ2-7	CASSLQGTSAYEQYF	TGCGCCAGCAGCCTACAGGGGACTAGCGCCTACGAGCAGTACTTC
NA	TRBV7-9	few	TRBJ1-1	CASSWGGLEAFF	TGTGCCAGCAGCTGGGGTGGGCTTGAAGCTTTCTTT
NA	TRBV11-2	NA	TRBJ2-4	CASSSGFYKNIQYF	TGTGCCAGCAGCTCTGGCTTTTACAAAAACATTCAGTACTTC
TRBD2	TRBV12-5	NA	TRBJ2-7	CASQPASGYYEQYF	TGTGCCTCCCAACCGGCTAGCGGTTACTACGAGCAGTACTTC
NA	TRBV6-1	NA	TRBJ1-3	CASSYGLGNTIYF	TGTGCCAGCAGTTATGGGTTAGGAAACACCATATATTTT
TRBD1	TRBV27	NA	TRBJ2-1	CASSLGPGTGSNEQFF	TGTGCCAGCAGTTTAGGGCCCGGGACAGGGTCCAATGAGCAGTTCTTC
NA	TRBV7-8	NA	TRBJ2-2	CASSETVWELFF	TGTGCCAGCAGCGAGACCGTATGGGAGCTGTTTTTT
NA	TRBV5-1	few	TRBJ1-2	CASSLAGGEVTYGYTF	TGCGCCAGCAGCCTCGCCGGAGGGGAGGTAACATATGGCTACACCTTC
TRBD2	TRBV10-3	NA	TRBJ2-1	CAIREAGGGDEQFF	TGTGCCATCAGGGAAGCGGGAGGAGGGGATGAGCAGTTCTTC
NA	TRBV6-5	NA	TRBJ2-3	CASSYSSFTDTQYF	TGTGCCAGCAGTTACTCTTCTTTCACAGATACGCAGTATTTT
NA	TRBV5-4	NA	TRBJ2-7	CASSLFWGSGEQYF	TGTGCCAGCAGCTTGTTTTGGGGATCGGGGGAGCAGTACTTC
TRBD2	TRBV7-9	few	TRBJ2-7	CASSPNGGAYEQYF	TGTGCCAGCAGCCCTAACGGGGGGGCCTACGAGCAGTACTTC
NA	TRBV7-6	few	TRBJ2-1	CASTSHPGHSYNEQFF	TGTGCCAGCACCTCCCACCCAGGGCACTCCTACAATGAGCAGTTCTTC
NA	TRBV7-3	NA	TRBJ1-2	CASSDQTLNYGYTF	TGTGCCAGCAGCGATCAGACGCTTAACTATGGCTACACCTTC
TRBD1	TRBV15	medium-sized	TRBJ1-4	CATSIPGGDRGLGKLFF	TGTGCCACCAGCATACCGGGGGGAGACAGGGGGCTCGGAAAACTGTTTTTT
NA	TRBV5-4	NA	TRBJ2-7	CASRSVTGEQYF	TGTGCCAGCAGGTCTGTTACCGGCGAGCAGTACTTC
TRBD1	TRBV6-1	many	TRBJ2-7	CASSILTGPYEQYF	TGTGCCAGCAGTATTTTGACAGGGCCCTACGAGCAGTACTTC
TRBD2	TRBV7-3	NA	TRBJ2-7	CASSFGLAGSYEQYF	TGTGCCAGCAGCTTTGGCCTAGCGGGCTCCTACGAGCAGTACTTC
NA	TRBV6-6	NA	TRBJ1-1	CASSLMNTEAFF	TGTGCCAGCAGTTTAATGAACACTGAAGCTTTCTTT
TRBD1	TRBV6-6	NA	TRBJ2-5	CASTSGTGPLGTQYF	TGTGCCAGCACTTCCGGGACAGGCCCCCTCGGGACCCAGTACTTC
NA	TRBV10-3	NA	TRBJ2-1	CAISGGVGGISYNEQFF	TGTGCCATCAGTGGGGGGGTGGGGGGAATTTCCTACAATGAGCAGTTCTTC
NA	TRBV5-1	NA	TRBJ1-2	CASSLLGFTF	TGCGCCAGCAGCTTACTGGGGTTCACCTTC
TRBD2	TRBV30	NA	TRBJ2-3	CAWSLAGSTDTQYF	TGTGCCTGGAGCCTAGCGGGTAGCACAGATACGCAGTATTTT
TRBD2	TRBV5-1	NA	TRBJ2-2	CASSPVAGENTGELFF	TGCGCCAGCAGCCCAGTAGCGGGGGAAAACACCGGGGAGCTGTTTTTT
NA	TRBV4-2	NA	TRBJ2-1	CASSQDERGISEFF	TGTGCCAGCAGCCAAGATGAGAGGGGGATAAGCGAGTTCTTC
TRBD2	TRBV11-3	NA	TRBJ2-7	CASSFRGLAGGAYEQYF	TGTGCCAGCAGCTTTAGGGGACTAGCGGGAGGAGCCTACGAGCAGTACTTC
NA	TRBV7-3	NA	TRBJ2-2	CASSEGGGTTGELFF	TGTGCCAGCAGCGAGGGGGGGGGAACCACCGGGGAGCTGTTTTTT
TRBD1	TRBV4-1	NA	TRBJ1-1	CASSQDRTGGWGTEAFF	TGCGCCAGCAGCCAAGATAGGACAGGGGGCTGGGGCACTGAAGCTTTCTTT
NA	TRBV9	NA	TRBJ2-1	CASSVAQGGYNEQFF	TGTGCCAGCAGCGTAGCTCAGGGGGGGTACAATGAGCAGTTCTTC
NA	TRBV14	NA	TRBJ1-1	CASSQVNMLNTEAFF	TGTGCCAGCAGCCAAGTTAACATGCTGAACACTGAAGCTTTCTTT
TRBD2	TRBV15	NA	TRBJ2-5	CATSRDRLAGQQETQYF	TGTGCCACCAGCAGAGATCGGCTAGCGGGACAACAAGAGACCCAGTACTTC
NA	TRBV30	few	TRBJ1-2	CAWSVLPINYGYTF	TGTGCCTGGAGTGTACTTCCGATTAACTATGGCTACACCTTC
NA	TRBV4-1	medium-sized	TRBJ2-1	CASSQDWHSSNEQFF	TGCGCCAGCAGCCAAGATTGGCACAGTTCCAATGAGCAGTTCTTC
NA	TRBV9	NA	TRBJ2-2	CASSVEAATTGELFF	TGTGCCAGCAGCGTAGAGGCGGCCACCACCGGGGAGCTGTTTTTT
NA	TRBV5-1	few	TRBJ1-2	CASSLNSGYGYTF	TGCGCCAGCAGCCTGAACTCGGGCTATGGCTACACCTTC
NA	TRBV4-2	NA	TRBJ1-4	CASSQATRGPTNEKLFF	TGTGCCAGCAGCCAAGCAACGAGGGGACCAACTAATGAAAAACTGTTTTTT
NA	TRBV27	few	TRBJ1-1	CASSEGLNTEAFF	TGTGCCAGCAGTGAAGGCCTGAACACTGAAGCTTTCTTT
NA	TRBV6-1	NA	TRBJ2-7	CASSATPGAQFYEQYF	TGTGCCAGCAGTGCCACCCCGGGGGCCCAGTTCTACGAGCAGTACTTC
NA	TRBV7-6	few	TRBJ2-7	CASSSSPRQAAYEQYF	TGTGCCAGCAGCTCCTCCCCGAGACAGGCGGCATACGAGCAGTACTTC
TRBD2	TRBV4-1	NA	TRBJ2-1	CASSPTSVSPLEQFF	TGCGCCAGCAGCCCGACTAGCGTGTCTCCGCTAGAACAGTTCTTC
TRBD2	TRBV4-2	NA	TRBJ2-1	CASSPRLAGFYNEQFF	TGTGCCAGCAGCCCTCGACTAGCGGGATTTTACAATGAGCAGTTCTTC
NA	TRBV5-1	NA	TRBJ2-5	CASSLWRAQYF	TGCGCCAGCAGCTTGTGGAGGGCCCAGTACTTC
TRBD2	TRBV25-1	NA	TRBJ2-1	CASSEPGLAYNEQFF	TGTGCCAGCAGTGAACCTGGACTAGCTTACAATGAGCAGTTCTTC